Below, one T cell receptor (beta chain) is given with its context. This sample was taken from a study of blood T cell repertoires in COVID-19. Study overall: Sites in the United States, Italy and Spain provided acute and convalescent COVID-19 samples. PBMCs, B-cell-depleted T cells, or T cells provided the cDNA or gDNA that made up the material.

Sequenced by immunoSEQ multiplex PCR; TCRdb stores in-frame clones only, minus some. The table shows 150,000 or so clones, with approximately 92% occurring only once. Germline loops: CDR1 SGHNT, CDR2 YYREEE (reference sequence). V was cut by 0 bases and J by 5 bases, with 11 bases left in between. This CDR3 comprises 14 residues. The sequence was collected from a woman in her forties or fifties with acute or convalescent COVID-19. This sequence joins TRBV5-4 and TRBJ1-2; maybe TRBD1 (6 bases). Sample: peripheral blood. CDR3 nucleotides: TGTGCCAGCAGCTTGGACAGGGAGCCTTATGGCTACACCTTC. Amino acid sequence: CASSLDREPYGYTF. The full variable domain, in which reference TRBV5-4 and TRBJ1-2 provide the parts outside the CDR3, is ETGVTQSPTHLIKTRGQQVTLRCSSQSGHNTVSWYQQALGQGPQFIFQYYREEENGRGNFPPRFSGLQFPNYSSELNVNALELDDSALYLCASSLDREPYGYTFGSGTRLTVV.